What follows are 5 T cell receptor beta chains derived from one specimen sequenced in a study of T cell changes during pregnancy in multiple sclerosis. Sequencing used immunoSEQ multiplex PCR; TCRdb keeps in-frame clones, though not all of them. Found here are about 8,000 clones, around 86% of them singletons; the top ten hold around 5.2%. The source was CD8+ T cells from peripheral blood mononuclear cells, collected in the first trimester of pregnancy. Receptor source: a female donor in good health, enrolled as a control in a pregnancy study.

The gene calls are TRBV7-8 and TRBJ2-1; D may be TRBD2 (6 bases). The V end lost 4 bases, the J end lost 6 bases, and 10 bases lay between the germline ends. The CDR3 is 13 residues long. CDR1 is SGHVS, CDR2 FQNEAQ, per germline. The CDR3 is CASSSLGGNEQFF. Written as DNA, the CDR3 is TGTGCCAGCAGCTCTTTGGGGGGCAATGAGCAGTTCTTC.

This chain links TRBV10-3 with TRBJ2-1; TRBD1 might be the D (5 bases). The V end was cut by 2 bases, the J end by 14 bases, with 13 bases between. The CDR3 has 12 residues. The V gene's germline CDR1 is ENHRY and CDR2 SYGVKD. The CDR3 sequence is CAISELDSDKFF. CDR3 DNA sequence: TGTGCCATCAGTGAGCTTGACAGTGATAAGTTCTTC.

V usage is TRBV9 and J usage is TRBJ2-1; 15 nucleotides agree with TRBD2. This CDR3 region has 12 residues. From germline, CDR1 is SGDLS and CDR2 YYNGEE. Unmatched junction bases numbered 1, after V lost 8 bases and J lost 10 bases. The CDR3 region is CASGLAGGEQFF. The CDR3 coding sequence is TGTGCCAGTGGACTAGCGGGGGGGGAGCAGTTCTTC.

This clone came up once. V usage is TRBV9 and J usage is TRBJ1-2, with D possibly matching TRBD1 (5 bases). Trimming pared 3 bases from V and 4 bases from J, leaving 19 bases between. This CDR3 has 16 residues. Germline V gives CDR1 SGDLS, CDR2 YYNGEE. The CDR3 is CASSAEEYGGVYGYTF. The CDR3 coding sequence is TGTGCCAGCAGCGCGGAGGAGTACGGGGGTGTCTATGGCTACACCTTC.

The table lists this clone with a few counts. The chain links TRBV10-3 to TRBJ1-5; a possible D gene is TRBD1 (5 bases). Deletions cut 2 bases from V and 5 bases from J, with 10 bases between. Germline assignment: CDR1 ENHRY and CDR2 SYGVKD. This CDR3 has 14 residues. The CDR3 here is CAISEDQGYQPQHF. For the CDR3, the DNA is TGTGCCATCAGTGAGGACCAGGGTTATCAGCCCCAGCATTTT.